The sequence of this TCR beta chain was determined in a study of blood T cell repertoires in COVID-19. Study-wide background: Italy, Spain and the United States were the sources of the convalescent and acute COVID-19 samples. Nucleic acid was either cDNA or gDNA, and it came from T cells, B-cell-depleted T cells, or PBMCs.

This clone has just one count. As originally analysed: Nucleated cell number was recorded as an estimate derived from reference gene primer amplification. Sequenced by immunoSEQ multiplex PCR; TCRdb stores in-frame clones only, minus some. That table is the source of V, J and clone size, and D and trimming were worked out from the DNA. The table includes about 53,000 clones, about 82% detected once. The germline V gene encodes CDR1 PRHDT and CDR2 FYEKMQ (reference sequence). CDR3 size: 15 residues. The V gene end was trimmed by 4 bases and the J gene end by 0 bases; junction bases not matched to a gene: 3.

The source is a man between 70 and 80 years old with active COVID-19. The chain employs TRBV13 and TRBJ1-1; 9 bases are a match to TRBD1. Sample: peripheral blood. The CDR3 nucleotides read TGTGCCAGCAGCTCTCGGACAGGGGTGAACACTGAAGCTTTCTTT. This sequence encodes CASSSRTGVNTEAFF.